Many counts were recorded for the clone carrying this T cell receptor (beta chain). Its antigen is undetermined. The sample comes from a study of metastatic and nonmetastatic thyroid tumors. Study as a whole: Blood and tumor or nodule tissue repertoires from malignant and benign thyroid patients were compared.

Broader study findings: TCR beta diversity was reportedly significantly higher in malignant thyroid tumors than benign nodules, in blood and tumor.

Per the study methods: Variation in CDR3 across clinicopathological groups served as the basis for constructing a distant-metastasis classifier in papillary thyroid cancer. TCRdb used MiXCR to call clones anew from the PCR reads. Clone size and V and J calls follow TCRdb, not the original study. The table includes some 55,000 clones, 25% to 35% detected once. No treatment of any kind had been given to any patient before thyroid surgery. Looked up from germline, CDR1 is LGHNA and CDR2 is YSLEER. The V end was cut by 0 bases, the J end by 7 bases, with 15 bases between. CDR3 size: 16 residues. This TCR came from a female donor with papillary thyroid cancer or a benign thyroid nodule (not recorded which). Some clones in this sample may be carry-over from other donors' samples. The chain employs TRBV4-3 and TRBJ2-2; maybe TRBD1 (5 bases). Specimen: blood. As DNA, the CDR3 is TGCGCCAGCAGCCAAGATCTACAGGTCGGTGTCGGGGAGCTGTTTTTT. Amino acid sequence: CASSQDLQVGVGELFF.